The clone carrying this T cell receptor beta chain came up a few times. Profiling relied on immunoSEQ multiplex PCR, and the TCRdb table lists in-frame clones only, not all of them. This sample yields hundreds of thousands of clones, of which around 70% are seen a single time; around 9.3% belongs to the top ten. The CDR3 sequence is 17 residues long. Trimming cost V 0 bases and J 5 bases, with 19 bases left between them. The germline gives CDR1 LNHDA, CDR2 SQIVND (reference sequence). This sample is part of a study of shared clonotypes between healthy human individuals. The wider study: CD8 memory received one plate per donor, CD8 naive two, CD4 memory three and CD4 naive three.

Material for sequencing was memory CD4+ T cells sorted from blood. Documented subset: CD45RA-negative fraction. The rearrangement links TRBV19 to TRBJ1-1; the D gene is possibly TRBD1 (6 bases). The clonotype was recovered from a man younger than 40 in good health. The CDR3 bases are TGTGCCAGTAGTATAGACCGACAGGCCATTCGCTCAACTGAAGCTTTCTTT. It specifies CASSIDRQAIRSTEAFF.